The clone carrying this TCR beta chain was detected ten times or more. The record originates from a study of T cell repertoires in cytomegalovirus infection. TCRdb recomputed calls from the reads with MiXCR, one row per CDR3 protein. The sample contains under 200,000 distinct CDR3 sequences, 7.5% to 10% of which appear only once. The CDR3 is 13 amino acids. The V gene lost 5 bases and the J gene lost 3 bases, with 8 bases spanning the gap. Germline loops: CDR1 SNHLY, CDR2 FYNNEI. Sequenced material: PBMCs. The chain has TRBV2 and TRBJ1-5; no clear D. The source of this sequence is a human donor in good health (CMV status not recorded). Some clones in this sample may be carry-over from other donors' samples. CDR3 DNA sequence: TGTGCCAGCAGTTTCTCACTCAATCAGCCCCAGCATTTT. Translation: CASSFSLNQPQHF.